This passage covers 5 T cell receptor beta chains from one sample sequenced in a study of T cells in localized non-small cell lung cancer. TCRdb's table, derived via immunoSEQ multiplex PCR, lists solely in-frame clones and lacks some. The sample yields about 18,000 clones, about nine tenths seen once. Specimen: peripheral blood, collected before any cancer treatment. Receptors originate from a woman aged 35 to 70 with stage I lung adenocarcinoma.

The CDR3 protein is CASSYRLGDTQYF. CDR3 bases: TGTGCCAGCAGTTACCGTCTAGGAGATACGCAGTATTTT. The rearrangement uses TRBV6-6 and TRBJ2-3; D gene uncertain. Looked up from germline, CDR1 is MNHNY and CDR2 is SVGAGI (reference sequence). V was clipped by 2 bases and J by 5 bases, with 8 bases between them. The CDR3 is 13 amino acids.

The chain recombines TRBV2 with TRBJ2-7, with D tentatively TRBD1 or TRBD2 (5 bases each). CDR3 length: 16 amino acids. V dropped 4 bases and J dropped 4 bases, with 20 bases sitting between them. CDR1 is SNHLY and CDR2 is FYNNEI in the germline V gene. CDR3 in DNA: TGTGCCAGCAGTGGGGTCGACGCATTCGAGGGGTACGAGCAGTACTTC. Its translation: CASSGVDAFEGYEQYF.

The chain recombines TRBV6-6 with TRBJ1-2; 10 nucleotides align to TRBD1. With 8 bases clipped from V and 7 bases from J, the junction kept 13 bases outside the gene matches. This CDR3 is built from 15 residues. From germline, CDR1 is MNHNY and CDR2 SVGAGI (reference sequence). The CDR3 nucleotides read TGTGCCAGCGTCCGAGAGGGACAGGGGATTGGTGGCTACACCTTC. Its translation: CASVREGQGIGGYTF.

This chain uses TRBV7-9 with TRBJ2-2, with 14 bases lining up with TRBD2. V trimming: 5 bases; J trimming: 3 bases; junction bases outside the gene matches: 8. The CDR3 loop spans 18 amino acids. From germline, CDR1 is SEHNR and CDR2 FQNEAQ (reference sequence). CDR3 amino acids: CASSGTTSGRADTGELFF. The CDR3 DNA follows: TGTGCCAGCAGCGGAACGACTAGCGGGAGGGCCGACACCGGGGAGCTGTTTTTT.

This clone was picked up a small number of times. V and J are TRBV27 and TRBJ1-2, with TRBD1 as a possible D gene (5 bases). The V end lost 5 bases, the J end lost 2 bases, and 15 bases lay between the germline ends. The germline gives CDR1 MNHEY, CDR2 SMNVEV (reference sequence). The CDR3 covers 15 residues. The CDR3 DNA reads as TGTGCCAGCAGTCATATGCCGGGACCGAACTATGGCTACACCTTC. Residues: CASSHMPGPNYGYTF.